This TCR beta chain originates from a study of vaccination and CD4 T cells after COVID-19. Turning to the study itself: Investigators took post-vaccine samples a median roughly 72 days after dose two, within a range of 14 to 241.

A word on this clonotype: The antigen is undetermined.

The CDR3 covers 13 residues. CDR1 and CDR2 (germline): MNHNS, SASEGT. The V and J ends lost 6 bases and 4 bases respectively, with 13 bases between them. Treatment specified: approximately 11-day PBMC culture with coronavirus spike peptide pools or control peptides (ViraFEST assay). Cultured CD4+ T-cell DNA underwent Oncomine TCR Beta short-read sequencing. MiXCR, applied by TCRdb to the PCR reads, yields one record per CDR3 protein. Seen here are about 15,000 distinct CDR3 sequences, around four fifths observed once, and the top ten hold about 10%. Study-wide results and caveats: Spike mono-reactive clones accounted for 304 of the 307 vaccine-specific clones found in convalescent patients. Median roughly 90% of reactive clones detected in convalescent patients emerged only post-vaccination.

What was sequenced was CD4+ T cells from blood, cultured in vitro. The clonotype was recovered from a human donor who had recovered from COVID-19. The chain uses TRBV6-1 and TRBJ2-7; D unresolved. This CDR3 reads CASSRQVGYEQYF. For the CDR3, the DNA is TGTGCCAGCAGCCGCCAAGTGGGTTACGAGCAGTACTTC.